This T cell receptor (beta chain) was identified during a study of blood T cell repertoires in COVID-19. Original processing methods: Quantification of nucleated cells was approximated via reference gene primer amplification. Clones were sequenced by immunoSEQ multiplex PCR, and TCRdb holds only the in-frame ones, with some missing. V and J calls and clone size are given by that table; D and trimming were obtained from the DNA. The repertoire has 120,000 to 150,000 clones, about 85% of them found once; the top ten carry about 2.5%. The germline V gene has CDR1 LNHDA and CDR2 SQIVND (reference sequence). V trimming: 4 bases; J trimming: 4 bases; junction bases outside the gene matches: 6. This CDR3 comprises 16 residues.

The sequence was obtained from a human donor with acute or convalescent COVID-19. The donor label of this sample is uncertain. The sample taken for sequencing was peripheral blood. The chain joins TRBV19 to TRBJ2-1; the match to TRBD2 covers 11 bases. Written as DNA, the CDR3 is TGTGCCAGTAGTAGACCGGGACTAGCGGCTTACAATGAGCAGTTCTTC. Translating gives CASSRPGLAAYNEQFF.